This passage covers 6 T cell receptor beta chains from one sample sequenced in a study of post-analysis software for immune sequencing data. Overall study results and limits: With TRBV5-6, TRBV5-1 and TRBV20-1 included, about five TRBV segments were more frequent in patients than in controls.

Their cognate antigens are unknown. Included in the TCR beta cDNA libraries were unique molecular identifiers. TCRdb ran MiXCR on the PCR reads and lists one entry per CDR3 protein. The sample yields around 180,000 distinct CDR3 sequences, 30% seen once. The sequenced sample was blood. The receptors stem from a girl between 10 and 17 years old with multiple sclerosis.

This clonotype was counted at least ten times. The CDR3 is CASSQLVPSYEQYF. The DNA of the CDR3 is TGCGCCAGCAGCCAACTCGTTCCCTCCTACGAGCAGTACTTC. This chain connects TRBV4-1 to TRBJ2-7; unclear D gene. V was shortened by 2 bases and J by 0 bases, with 8 bases between the two germline ends. Germline V gene lookup returns CDR1 MGHRA and CDR2 YSYEKL. The CDR3 has 14 amino acids.

This clonotype was seen many times. The rearrangement uses TRBV29-1 and TRBJ2-1; the D gene is possibly TRBD1 (6 bases). V lost 5 bases and J 2 bases, leaving 19 bases between the germline ends. This CDR3 has 16 residues. CDR1 SQVTM and CDR2 ANQGSEA come from the germline V gene. CDR3 sequence: CSVYSAARGTYNEQFF. CDR3 nucleotide sequence: TGCAGCGTTTATTCAGCCGCCAGGGGAACCTACAATGAGCAGTTCTTC.

This clonotype occurred once. Possible read error: a much larger clone is one base away. The gene calls are TRBV12-3 or TRBV12-4 and TRBJ2-7; tentative D call: TRBD2 (6 bases). Trimming removed 2 bases at V and 2 bases at J, with 13 bases between. The CDR3 spans 15 residues. This CDR3 reads CASSLRRAPPYEQYF. In DNA form, the CDR3 reads TGTGCCAGCAGTTTAAGGAGGGCCCCCCCCTACGAGCAGTACTTC.

The chain links TRBV12-3 or TRBV12-4 to TRBJ2-7, with 9 bases that match TRBD2. The J call may be incorrect, as the DNA end agrees better with TRBJ2-5. The CDR3 is 15 residues long. The CDR3 loop reads CASSDVSGGQETQYF. The CDR3 coding sequence is TGTGCCAGCAGTGACGTTAGCGGGGGACAAGAGACCCAGTACTTC.

There are a few counts of this clonotype. CDR3 DNA sequence: TGTGCCACCAGTGGGGGGGGCAGGAAGACCCAGTACTTC. Its protein product is CATSGGGRKTQYF. The chain uses TRBV24-1 and TRBJ2-5; a possible D gene is TRBD2 (7 bases). The CDR3 loop spans 13 amino acids. In germline, CDR1 is KGHDR, CDR2 SFDVKD. V was cut by 5 bases and J by 6 bases, with 12 bases left in between.

In regard to this clonotype: A much larger clonotype is one base distant, so this may be a read error. The rearrangement uses TRBV6-4 and TRBJ1-2; no clear D. The germline gives CDR1 MRHNA, CDR2 SNTAGT. The CDR3 has 11 amino acids. CDR3: CVSSLVRGYTF. As DNA, the CDR3 is TGTGTCAGCAGTTTGGTACGGGGCTACACCTTC.